The subject of this entry is one T cell receptor (beta chain). In assigning cohorts, the study relied on participant-reported clinical history. This entry is derived from a study of blood T cell repertoires in COVID-19. Whole-study context: There were acute and convalescent COVID-19 samples, and they came from the United States, Italy and Spain. Sources were T cells, B-cell-depleted T cells, or PBMCs; the material itself was cDNA or gDNA.

Sequenced by immunoSEQ multiplex PCR; TCRdb stores in-frame clones only, minus some. The table includes around 320,000 clones, 90% detected once. Trimming took 8 bases from V and 6 from J, leaving 20 bases between them. The CDR3 runs to 14 residues. The germline V gene encodes CDR1 MDHEN and CDR2 SYDVKM. V and J are TRBV28 and TRBJ2-7, with D possibly being TRBD2 (5 bases). The receptor's source is a woman aged 18-29 years with acute COVID-19. Source material: PBMCs or T cells enriched from blood (not recorded which). The CDR3 sequence is CASLLGLDTTEQYF. CDR3 in DNA: TGTGCCAGCCTGCTCGGACTCGACACTACCGAGCAGTACTTC.